Shown below are 29 T cell receptor beta chains from a single sample sequenced in a study of blood T cells in healthy people across ages. A second PCR of 7 to 11 cycles used a sample-barcoded 5' primer and a J-beta primer mix. TCRdb processed the 5' RACE reads anew with MiXCR; each CDR3 protein has one entry. This table has about 730,000 distinct CDR3 sequences, roughly 41% appearing once. The material sequenced was blood. The receptor set was obtained from an older woman in good health.

In its sample, this clonotype was seen a few times. CDR3: CSVELVNNYGYTF. In nucleotides, the CDR3 is TGCAGCGTTGAACTGGTAAATAACTATGGCTACACCTTC. This chain links TRBV29-1 with TRBJ1-2; no clear D gene. Germline V lookup: CDR1 SQVTM, CDR2 ANQGSEA. Trimming removed 2 bases from V and 1 base from J, with 8 bases in between. The CDR3 extends over 13 amino acids.

The chain carries TRBV7-3 and TRBJ2-1, with D hard to call. TRBJ2-7 explains the end of the DNA better; the J call may be wrong. CDR1 is SGHTA and CDR2 is FQGTGA in the germline V gene. The CDR3 spans 13 residues. The CDR3 nucleotides are TGTGCCAGCAGCTTAATAGTCAACAATGAGCAGTACTTC. It encodes CASSLIVNNEQYF.

This clonotype has only a few counts. The J gene is TRBJ1-1, the V gene TRBV20-1, with D perhaps TRBD1 (5 bases). This CDR3 has 13 amino acids. Germline V lookup: CDR1 DFQATT, CDR2 SNEGSKA (reference sequence). Trimming removed 5 bases at V and 0 bases at J, with 10 bases between. The CDR3 DNA sequence: TGCAGTGCTGAGGGGACGGTGAACACTGAAGCTTTCTTT. It encodes CSAEGTVNTEAFF.

The rearrangement uses TRBV7-6 and TRBJ2-3; 8 nucleotides align to TRBD1. The CDR3 spans 15 residues. V lost 4 bases to trimming and J lost 1 base; unmatched junction nucleotides: 4. Germline V gene lookup returns CDR1 SGHVS and CDR2 FNYEAQ. The CDR3 nucleotides read TGTGCCAGCAGCTCCACGACAGGGGGCACAGATACGCAGTATTTT. Encoded protein: CASSSTTGGTDTQYF.

This clonotype was picked up a small number of times. This chain links TRBV5-1 with TRBJ1-4; possible D gene TRBD1, 6 bases. CDR1 and CDR2 from the germline V gene are SGHRS and YFSETQ. Trimming stripped 4 bases from V and 6 bases from J, with 16 bases between. CDR3 length: 15 amino acids. CDR3 amino acids: CASSVTGSKDEKLFF. CDR3 nucleotide sequence: TGCGCCAGCAGCGTAACAGGGTCAAAGGATGAAAAACTGTTTTTT.

A note on this clonotype: This may be a read error: a much more frequent sequence differs by one nucleotide. CDR3 DNA: TGTGCCAGCAGCTTCGCTGAGTGGGGGGCGCATGGCTACACCTTC. Its protein is CASSFAEWGAHGYTF. The J gene is TRBJ1-2, the V gene TRBV7-2; TRBD1 is a possible D gene (6 bases). The CDR3 is made up of 15 amino acids. Trimming took off 3 bases at V and 6 bases at J, with 17 bases between the two ends. The V gene's germline CDR1 is SGHTA and CDR2 FQGNSA.

A few counts support this clonotype. This could be a read error, since a much larger clone is one nucleotide away. The chain is built from TRBV12-3 or TRBV12-4 and TRBJ2-1, with 8 nucleotides matching TRBD2. CDR3 length: 15 residues. The J segment lost 6 bases and the V segment lost 5 bases, leaving 9 bases of the junction unmatched. In nucleotides, the CDR3 is TGTGCCAGCAGTCCAACCGGGACTAGACTCAATGAGCAGTTCTTC. This translates into CASSPTGTRLNEQFF.

Worth noting for this clonotype: Since a much larger clone is just one base distant, this may be a read error. This chain connects TRBV28 to TRBJ2-1; 7 bases fit TRBD1. V trimming: 6 bases; J trimming: 5 bases; junction bases outside the gene matches: 10. Germline V gene lookup returns CDR1 MDHEN and CDR2 SYDVKM. This CDR3 is built from 15 residues. For the CDR3, the DNA is TGTGCCAGCAGCCCTGTCGGGACAGCCAACAATGAGCAGTTCTTC. Its protein is CASSPVGTANNEQFF. The complete variable domain, with remaining parts taken from reference TRBV28 and TRBJ2-1, reads DVKVTQSSRYLVKRTGEKVFLECVQDMDHENMFWYRQDPGLGLRLIYFSYDVKMKEKGDIPEGYSVSREKKERFSLILESASTNQTSMYLCASSPVGTANNEQFFGPGTRLTVL.

The chain has TRBV20-1 and TRBJ2-5, with D possibly being TRBD2 (6 bases). Per germline, CDR1 DFQATT and CDR2 SNEGSKA (reference sequence). Trimming shortened V by 0 bases and J by 1 base, and 9 bases separated the two germline ends. The CDR3 totals 14 residues. CDR3 nucleotide sequence: TGCAGTGCTAGAGATCCGGGGGTCCAAGAGACCCAGTACTTC. This gives the protein CSARDPGVQETQYF.

The chain recombines TRBV20-1 with TRBJ1-6; the match to TRBD1 covers 9 bases. This CDR3 has 13 amino acids. The V segment lost 4 bases and the J segment 8 bases; nucleotides outside the gene matches: 3. CDR1 is DFQATT and CDR2 is SNEGSKA in the germline V gene (reference sequence). Here the CDR3 reads CSAIDRGDSPLHF. CDR3 nucleotides: TGCAGTGCTATAGACAGGGGGGATTCACCCCTCCACTTT.

The V call is TRBV7-2, the J call TRBJ1-2, with TRBD1 matching over 11 bases. V dropped 2 bases and J dropped 7; count of bases not matched to a gene: 3. The CDR3 sequence is 14 residues long. Germline-derived CDR1 and CDR2 are SGHTA and FQGNSA. CDR3 sequence (DNA): TGTGCCAGCAGCTTACTCGGGACAGGGGGTGGCTACACCTTC. This gives the protein CASSLLGTGGGYTF. The full variable domain, completed using reference TRBV7-2 and TRBJ1-2, is GAGVSQSPSNKVTEKGKDVELRCDPISGHTALYWYRQSLGQGLEFLIYFQGNSAPDKSGLPSDRFSAERTGGSVSTLTIQRTQQEDSAVYLCASSLLGTGGGYTFGSGTRLTVV.

This clonotype was detected many times. In DNA, the CDR3 is TGCAGCGTGGGGACTAGCGGGGGCACAGATACGCAGTATTTT. It is translated as CSVGTSGGTDTQYF. The chain uses TRBV29-1 and TRBJ2-3, with 13 bases matching TRBD2. CDR3 length: 14 amino acids. J was trimmed by 1 base and V by 6 bases; bases with no gene match: 1. Germline V lookup: CDR1 SQVTM, CDR2 ANQGSEA.

This clonotype was seen a few times. This sequence joins TRBV25-1 and TRBJ2-5, with D hard to call. The V end was cut by 7 bases, the J end by 1 base, with 13 bases between. The CDR3 extends over 14 amino acids. Looked up from germline, CDR1 is MGHDK and CDR2 is SYGVNS. This CDR3 reads CASTKGGSQETQYF. The DNA for the CDR3 is TGTGCCAGCACTAAAGGCGGCAGCCAAGAGACCCAGTACTTC.

This clonotype showed up just a few times. The genes are TRBV25-1 and TRBJ2-3, with 8 bases identical to TRBD1. The CDR3 is made up of 17 amino acids. After removal of 7 bases from V and 1 base from J, the junction contained 13 bases not matched to a gene. Germline CDR1 is MGHDK and CDR2 is SYGVNS. DNA of the CDR3: TGTGCCAGCAAACGAGGATTCAGGGGGCCGGGCACAGATACGCAGTATTTT. Translated: CASKRGFRGPGTDTQYF.

This clonotype was seen once. The junction and the germline gene differ at one end; a read error may be behind it. The chain employs TRBV11-2 and TRBJ2-1; D possibly corresponds to TRBD1 (5 bases). CDR3 length: 15 amino acids. Germline V gene data show CDR1 as SGHAT and CDR2 as FQNNGV. CDR3 coding DNA: TGTGCCGGCAGCCGACCGGGTCAGGGCTACAATGAGCAGTTCTTC. Translating it yields CAGSRPGQGYNEQFF.

This chain connects TRBV30 to TRBJ1-2; TRBD1 is a possible D gene (6 bases). This CDR3 contains 14 residues. V lost 1 base, J lost 7 bases, and 16 bases lay in between. Germline V gene lookup returns CDR1 GTSNPN and CDR2 SVGIG (reference sequence). The CDR3 DNA follows: TGTGCCTGGAGTGGACAGGAGGAGCGGGGTGGCTACACCTTC. Encoded protein: CAWSGQEERGGYTF.

This clonotype appeared a few times. The chain recombines TRBV5-5 with TRBJ2-1; D gene uncertain. Germline V gene sequence: CDR1 SGHKS, CDR2 YYEKEE (reference sequence). Trimming left V 5 bases short and J 5 bases short, with 8 bases between. This CDR3 is 12 amino acids long. In DNA, the CDR3 is TGTGCCAGCAGGCTCCAAGACAATGAGCAGTTCTTC. This sequence encodes CASRLQDNEQFF.

This chain connects TRBV10-3 to TRBJ2-6; 8 bases are a match to TRBD2. The V gene end was trimmed by 7 bases and the J gene end by 0 bases; junction bases not matched to a gene: 2. From germline, CDR1 is ENHRY and CDR2 SYGVKD. The CDR3 has 15 amino acids. The CDR3 here is CAITGGVSGANVLTF. The CDR3 nucleotides are TGTGCCATCACCGGGGGGGTCTCTGGGGCCAACGTCCTGACTTTC.

The CDR3 loop is CASSYSRTRAGGLSEQYF. The CDR3 DNA reads TGTGCCAGCAGTTACTCGAGAACGCGAGCGGGGGGCCTCTCTGAGCAGTACTTC. The chain joins TRBV6-5 to TRBJ2-5; 9 bases line up with TRBD2. The germline V gene encodes CDR1 MNHEY and CDR2 SVGAGI. The CDR3 runs 18 residues. V trimming: 0 bases; J trimming: 11 bases; junction bases outside the gene matches: 19.

A few counts support this clonotype. The chain employs TRBV14 and TRBJ1-1; the D is unclear. The CDR3 is 13 amino acids. Per germline, CDR1 SGHDN and CDR2 FVKESK. V lost 0 bases to trimming and J lost 11 bases, with 13 bases between them. CDR3 in amino acids: CASSQEEFGAAFF. Written as DNA, the CDR3 is TGTGCCAGCAGCCAAGAGGAATTCGGAGCTGCTTTCTTT.

The CDR3 DNA reads as TGTGCCAGCAGCGTAGCCGGGACATTCCCCTCCTACAATGAGCAGTTCTTC. Translated, it gives CASSVAGTFPSYNEQFF. This chain joins TRBV9 and TRBJ2-1, with D perhaps matching TRBD1 (6 bases). This CDR3 has 17 residues. Trimming left V 0 bases short and J 0 bases short, with 13 bases between. The germline V gene has CDR1 SGDLS and CDR2 YYNGEE.

This clonotype occurred a few times. The J gene is TRBJ2-1, the V gene TRBV20-1; 7 nucleotides agree with TRBD2. The CDR3 spans 13 residues. The junction had 1 base not matched to a gene; V was cut back by 4 bases and J by 1 base. Germline values: CDR1 DFQATT, CDR2 SNEGSKA (reference sequence). The CDR3, as DNA: TGCAGTGCTATGGGACTATCCTACAATGAGCAGTTCTTC. Translating gives CSAMGLSYNEQFF.

J is TRBJ2-3 and V is TRBV12-3 or TRBV12-4; 8 bases map to TRBD2. J lost 4 bases, V lost 1 base, and 13 bases had no gene match. The CDR3 has 18 residues. CDR3 loop: CASSLVLRGSGVADTQYF. The CDR3 DNA sequence: TGTGCCAGCAGTTTAGTTCTACGGGGTAGCGGGGTGGCAGATACGCAGTATTTT.

The chain recombines TRBV30 with TRBJ1-2, with D possibly matching TRBD1 (6 bases). V lost 2 bases, J lost 7 bases, and 11 bases lay in between. This CDR3 contains 12 residues. Germline V CDR1 and CDR2: GTSNPN, SVGIG (reference sequence). The CDR3 here is CAWSTGRSGYTF. The DNA for the CDR3 is TGTGCCTGGAGTACAGGGCGGTCTGGCTACACCTTC.

The CDR3 nucleotides are TGTGCCAGCTTACCCCCCGGGGGGAACACAGATACGCAGTATTTT. It encodes CASLPPGGNTDTQYF. The rearrangement uses TRBV28 and TRBJ2-3; TRBD2 matches 7 bases. After removal of 8 bases from V and 2 bases from J, the junction contained 10 bases not matched to a gene. Germline V lookup: CDR1 MDHEN, CDR2 SYDVKM. CDR3 length equals 15 residues.

V and J are TRBV20-1 and TRBJ2-1, with 7 bases aligning to TRBD1. The J call may be mistaken, given a closer DNA end match to TRBJ2-7. This CDR3 has 14 amino acids. Germline lookup yields CDR1 DFQATT and CDR2 SNEGSKA (reference sequence). The CDR3 loop is CSAPGQTSYNEQYF. The CDR3 coding sequence is TGCAGTGCTCCGGGACAGACCTCCTACAATGAGCAGTACTTC.

The CDR3 here is CASSPPSISADTQYF. The CDR3 DNA follows: TGTGCCAGCTCACCACCTTCCATTTCGGCAGATACGCAGTATTTT. V usage is TRBV18 and J usage is TRBJ2-3; no firm D call. The germline V gene encodes CDR1 KGHSH and CDR2 LQKENI. This CDR3 comprises 15 residues. Trimming pared 0 bases from V and 4 bases from J, leaving 11 bases between.

The chain links TRBV20-1 to TRBJ1-6; 9 nucleotides match TRBD1. There are 17 residues in the CDR3. Germline V gives CDR1 DFQATT, CDR2 SNEGSKA (reference sequence). V gave up 5 bases and J gave up 0 bases; unmatched junction bases: 8. CDR3 residues: CSAEDRGQSSYNSPLHF. The CDR3 region has the DNA TGCAGTGCTGAGGACAGGGGCCAGAGCTCCTATAATTCACCCCTCCACTTT.

This clonotype was counted ten times or more. The J gene is TRBJ2-3, the V gene TRBV29-1, with a tentative D call TRBD1 (6 bases). The CDR3 runs 14 residues. The germline V gene has CDR1 SQVTM and CDR2 ANQGSEA. Trimming left V 4 bases short and J 4 bases short, with 15 bases between. The CDR3 nucleotides read TGCAGCGTTGTGCAGGGGCTTTTGGCAGATACGCAGTATTTT. Amino acid sequence: CSVVQGLLADTQYF.